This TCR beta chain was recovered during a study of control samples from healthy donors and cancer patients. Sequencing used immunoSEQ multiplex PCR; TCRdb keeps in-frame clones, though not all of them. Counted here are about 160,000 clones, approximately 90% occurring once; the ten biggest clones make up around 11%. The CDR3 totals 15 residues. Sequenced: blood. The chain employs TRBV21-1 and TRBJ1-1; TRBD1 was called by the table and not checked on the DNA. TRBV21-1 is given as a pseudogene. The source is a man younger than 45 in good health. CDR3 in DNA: TGTGCCAGCAGCAATGCCGTGGACAGAAACACTGAAGCTTTCTTT. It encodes CASSNAVDRNTEAFF.